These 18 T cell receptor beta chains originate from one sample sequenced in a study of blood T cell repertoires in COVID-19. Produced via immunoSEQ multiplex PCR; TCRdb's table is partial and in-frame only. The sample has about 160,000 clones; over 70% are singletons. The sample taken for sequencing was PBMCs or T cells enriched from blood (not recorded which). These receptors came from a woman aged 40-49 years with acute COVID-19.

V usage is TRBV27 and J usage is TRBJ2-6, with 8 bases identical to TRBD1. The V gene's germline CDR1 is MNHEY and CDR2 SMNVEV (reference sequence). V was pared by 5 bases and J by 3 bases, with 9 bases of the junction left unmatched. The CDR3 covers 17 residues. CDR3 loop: CASSRGQAAVGANVLTF. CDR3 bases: TGTGCCAGCAGTAGGGGACAGGCAGCGGTTGGGGCCAACGTCCTGACTTTC.

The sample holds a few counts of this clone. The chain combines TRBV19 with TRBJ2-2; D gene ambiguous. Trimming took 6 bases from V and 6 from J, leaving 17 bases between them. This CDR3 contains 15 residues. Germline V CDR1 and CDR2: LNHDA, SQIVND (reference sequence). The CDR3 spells CASSRQVVVPGELFF. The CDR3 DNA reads TGTGCCAGTAGCAGGCAGGTTGTTGTTCCCGGGGAGCTGTTTTTT.

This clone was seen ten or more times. Here the CDR3 reads CASSLEGRGVEQFF. The DNA of the CDR3 is TGCGCCAGCAGCTTGGAAGGGAGAGGAGTCGAGCAGTTCTTC. The rearrangement joins TRBV5-1 to TRBJ2-1, with D tentatively TRBD2 (5 bases). Germline values: CDR1 SGHRS, CDR2 YFSETQ. The CDR3 consists of 14 residues. Trimming stripped 0 bases from V and 10 bases from J, with 14 bases between.

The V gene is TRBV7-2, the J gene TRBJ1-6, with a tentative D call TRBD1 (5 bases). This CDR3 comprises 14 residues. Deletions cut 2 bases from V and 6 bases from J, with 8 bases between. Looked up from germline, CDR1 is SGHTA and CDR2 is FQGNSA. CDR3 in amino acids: CASSLFDSNSPLHF. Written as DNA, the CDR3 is TGTGCCAGCAGCTTATTCGACAGTAATTCACCCCTCCACTTT.

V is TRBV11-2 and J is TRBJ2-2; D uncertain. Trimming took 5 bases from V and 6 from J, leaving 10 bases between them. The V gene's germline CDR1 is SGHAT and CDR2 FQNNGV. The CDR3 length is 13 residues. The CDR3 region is CASSLGESGELFF. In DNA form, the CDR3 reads TGTGCCAGCAGCCTCGGTGAATCCGGGGAGCTGTTTTTT.

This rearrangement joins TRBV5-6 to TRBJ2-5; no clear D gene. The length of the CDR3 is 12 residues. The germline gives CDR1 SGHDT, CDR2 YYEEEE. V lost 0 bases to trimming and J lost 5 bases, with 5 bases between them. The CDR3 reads CASSLEPETQYF. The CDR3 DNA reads TGTGCCAGCAGCTTGGAGCCGGAGACCCAGTACTTC.

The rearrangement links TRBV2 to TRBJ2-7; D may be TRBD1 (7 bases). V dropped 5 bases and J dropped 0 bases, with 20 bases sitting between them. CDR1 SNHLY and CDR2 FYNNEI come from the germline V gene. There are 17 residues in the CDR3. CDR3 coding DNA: TGTGCCAGCAGTCCCTCCCCCTCGCGGGACAGCTCCTACGAGCAGTACTTC. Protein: CASSPSPSRDSSYEQYF.

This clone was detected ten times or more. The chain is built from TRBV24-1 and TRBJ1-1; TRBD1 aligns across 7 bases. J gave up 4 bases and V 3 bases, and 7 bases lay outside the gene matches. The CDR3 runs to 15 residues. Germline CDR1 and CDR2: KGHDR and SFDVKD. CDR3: CATSDLTGAGTEAFF. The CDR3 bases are TGTGCCACCAGTGATCTTACAGGGGCGGGCACTGAAGCTTTCTTT.

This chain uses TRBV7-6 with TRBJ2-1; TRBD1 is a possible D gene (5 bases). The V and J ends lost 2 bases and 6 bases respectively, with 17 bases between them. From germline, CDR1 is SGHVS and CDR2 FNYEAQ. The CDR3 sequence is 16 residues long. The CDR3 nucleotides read TGTGCCAGCAGCTTACTAAATCAAGGGGTAGGCAATGAGCAGTTCTTC. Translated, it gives CASSLLNQGVGNEQFF.

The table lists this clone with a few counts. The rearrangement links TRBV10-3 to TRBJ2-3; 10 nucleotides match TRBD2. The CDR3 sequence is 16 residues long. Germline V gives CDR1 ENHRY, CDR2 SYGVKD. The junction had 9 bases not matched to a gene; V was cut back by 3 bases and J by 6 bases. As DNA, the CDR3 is TGTGCCATCAGTGAAAGAGCGGGAGGGCCCAGCGATACGCAGTATTTT. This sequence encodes CAISERAGGPSDTQYF.

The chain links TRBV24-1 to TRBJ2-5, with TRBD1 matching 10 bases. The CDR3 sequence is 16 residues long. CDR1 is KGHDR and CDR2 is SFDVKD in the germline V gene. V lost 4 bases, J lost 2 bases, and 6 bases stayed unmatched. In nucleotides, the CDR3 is TGTGCCACCAGTGACACGGGACAGGGGTCTCAAGAGACCCAGTACTTC. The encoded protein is CATSDTGQGSQETQYF.

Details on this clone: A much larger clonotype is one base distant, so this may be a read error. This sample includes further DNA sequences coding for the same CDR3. The CDR3 region is CASSLAGDYEQYF. The CDR3 DNA reads TGTGCCAGCAGCTTAGCCGGGGACTACGAGCAGTACTTC. The V gene is TRBV7-9, the J gene TRBJ2-7; D possibly corresponds to TRBD2 (5 bases). The V end lost 0 bases, the J end lost 3 bases, and 6 bases lay between the germline ends. This CDR3 is built from 13 residues. Germline V gene lookup returns CDR1 SEHNR and CDR2 FQNEAQ (reference sequence).

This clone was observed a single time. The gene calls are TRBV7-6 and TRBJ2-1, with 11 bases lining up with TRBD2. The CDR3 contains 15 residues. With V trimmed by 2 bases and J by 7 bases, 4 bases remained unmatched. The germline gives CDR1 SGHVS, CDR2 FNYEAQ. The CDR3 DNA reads TGTGCCAGCAGCTTACTAGCGGGAGGTTGGAATGAGCAGTTCTTC. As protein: CASSLLAGGWNEQFF.

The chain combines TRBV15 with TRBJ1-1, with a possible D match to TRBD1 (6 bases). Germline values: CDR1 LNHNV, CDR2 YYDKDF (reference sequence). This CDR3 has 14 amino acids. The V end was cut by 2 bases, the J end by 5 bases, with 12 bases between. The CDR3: CATSRSRDRTEAFF. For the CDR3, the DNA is TGTGCCACCAGCAGATCCCGAGACAGGACTGAAGCTTTCTTT.

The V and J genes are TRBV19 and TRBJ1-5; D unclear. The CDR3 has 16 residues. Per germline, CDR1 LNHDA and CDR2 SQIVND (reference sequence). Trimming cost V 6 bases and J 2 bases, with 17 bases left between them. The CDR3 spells CASSPRGLRGNQPQHF. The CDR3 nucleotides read TGTGCCAGTAGCCCACGGGGATTACGGGGCAATCAGCCCCAGCATTTT.

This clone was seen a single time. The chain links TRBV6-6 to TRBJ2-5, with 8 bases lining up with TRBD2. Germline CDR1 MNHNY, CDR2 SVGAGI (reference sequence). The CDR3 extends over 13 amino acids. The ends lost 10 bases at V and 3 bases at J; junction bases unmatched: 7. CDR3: CATGGAEEETQYF. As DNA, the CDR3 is TGTGCCACCGGGGGGGCAGAGGAAGAGACCCAGTACTTC.

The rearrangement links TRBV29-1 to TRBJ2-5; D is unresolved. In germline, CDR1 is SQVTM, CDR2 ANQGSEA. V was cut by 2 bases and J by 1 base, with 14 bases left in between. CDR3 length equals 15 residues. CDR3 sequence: CSVERRGDRQETQYF. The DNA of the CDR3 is TGCAGCGTTGAAAGGAGAGGCGACCGCCAAGAGACCCAGTACTTC. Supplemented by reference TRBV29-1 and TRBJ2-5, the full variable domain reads SAVISQKPSRDICQRGTSLTIQCQVDSQVTMMFWYRQQPGQSLTLIATANQGSEATYESGFVIDKFPISRPNLTFSTLTVSNMSPEDSSIYLCSVERRGDRQETQYFGPGTRLLVL.

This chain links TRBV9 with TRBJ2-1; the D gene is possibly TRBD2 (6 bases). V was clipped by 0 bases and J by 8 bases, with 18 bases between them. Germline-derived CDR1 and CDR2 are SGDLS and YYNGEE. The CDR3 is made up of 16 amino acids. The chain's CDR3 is CASSVGGTWIGDEQFF. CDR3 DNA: TGTGCCAGCAGCGTAGGCGGGACTTGGATTGGGGATGAGCAGTTCTTC.